A selection of T cell receptor beta chains follows, all from one sample in a study of T cell responses to AZD1222 COVID-19 vaccine. This table comes from immunoSEQ multiplex PCR, and its TCRdb copy is limited to in-frame clones, with some not included. This sample has more than 85,000 clones; roughly 90% occur once, and the top ten carry approximately 15%. The starting material was peripheral blood, obtained 28 days after the second AZD1222 dose. These receptors were taken from an adult who received the AZD1222 COVID-19 vaccine. Both conserved end residues are part of each CDR3. D genes are given only for firm matches. Expanded clones are given a class, and other clones once, few, many or no size at all.

d_gene	abundance	j_gene	v_gene	CDR3nt	CDR3aa
TRBD1	once	TRBJ2-7	TRBV7-6	TGTGCCAGCAGCTTAGCAGGCGACAGGGGCTACGAGCAGTACTTC	CASSLAGDRGYEQYF
TRBD1	NA	TRBJ1-4	TRBV5-1	TGCGCCAGCAGCTTGGCAGGACAGGGTTCAAGACTGTTTTTT	CASSLAGQGSRLFF
NA	NA	TRBJ1-3	TRBV6-5	TGTGCCAGCACCAAGGGGGGATACGAAAACACCATATATTTT	CASTKGGYENTIYF
NA	NA	TRBJ1-3	TRBV6-1	TGTGCCAGCAGTGAGGGTCACTCTGGAAACACCATATATTTT	CASSEGHSGNTIYF
TRBD1	NA	TRBJ1-4	TRBV3-1/TRBV3-2	TGTGCCAGCAGGCGACAGGGGACGGATGAAAAACTGTTTTTT	CASRRQGTDEKLFF
NA	NA	TRBJ2-2	TRBV11-2	TGTGCCAGCAGCCGGAGCAGGGTCCCATCCACCGGGGAGCTGTTTTTT	CASSRSRVPSTGELFF
NA	NA	TRBJ1-1	TRBV6-5	TGTGCCAGCAAAAGGAACACTGAAGCTTTCTTT	CASKRNTEAFF
NA	NA	TRBJ2-3	TRBV7-3	TGTGCCAGCAGCTTATTTGAGAGCACAGATACGCAGTATTTT	CASSLFESTDTQYF
NA	NA	TRBJ2-4	TRBV28	TGTGCCAGCAGCACCTTCATCAAGAAAAACATTCAGTACTTC	CASSTFIKKNIQYF
NA	NA	TRBJ2-1	TRBV6-5	TGTGCCTTGGCGCCGAGCTCCTACAATGAGCAGTTCTTC	CALAPSSYNEQFF
NA	NA	TRBJ2-5	TRBV3-1/TRBV3-2	TGTGCCAGCAGCCGGCTGGCAGGCGTGGAGACCCAGTACTTC	CASSRLAGVETQYF
TRBD1	few	TRBJ1-1	TRBV19	TGTGCCAGTAGTATATATGGACAGGGGACCACTGAAGCTTTCTTT	CASSIYGQGTTEAFF
NA	many	TRBJ1-2	TRBV3-1/TRBV3-2	TGTGCCAGCAGCCCGTCTGTAGAGGTGCGAGATGGCTACACCTTC	CASSPSVEVRDGYTF
NA	NA	TRBJ1-6	TRBV5-1	TGCGCCAGCAGCTTGGGTCAGGGCAATAATTCACCCCTCCACTTT	CASSLGQGNNSPLHF
NA	NA	TRBJ2-7	TRBV28	TGTGCCAGCAGTTTAAGTCGGAGGTCCTACGAGCAGTACTTC	CASSLSRRSYEQYF